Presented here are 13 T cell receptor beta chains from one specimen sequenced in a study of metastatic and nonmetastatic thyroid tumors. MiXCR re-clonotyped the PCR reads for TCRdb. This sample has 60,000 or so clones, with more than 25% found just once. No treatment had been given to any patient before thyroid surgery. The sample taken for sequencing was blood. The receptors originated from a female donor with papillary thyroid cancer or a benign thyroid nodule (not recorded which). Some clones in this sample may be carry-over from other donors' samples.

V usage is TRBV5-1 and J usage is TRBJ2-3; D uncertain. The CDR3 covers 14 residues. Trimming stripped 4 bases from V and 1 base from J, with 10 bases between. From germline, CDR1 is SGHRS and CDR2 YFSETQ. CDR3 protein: CASSPTGGTDTQYF. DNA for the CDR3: TGCGCCAGCAGCCCGACTGGCGGCACAGATACGCAGTATTTT. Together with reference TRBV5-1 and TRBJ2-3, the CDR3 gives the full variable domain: KAGVTQTPRYLIKTRGQQVTLSCSPISGHRSVSWYQQTPGQGLQFLFEYFSETQRNKGNFPGRFSGRQFSNSRSEMNVSTLELGDSALYLCASSPTGGTDTQYFGPGTRLTVL.

The CDR3 loop is CASQNRRGAEGYTF. The CDR3 DNA sequence: TGTGCCAGCCAGAACAGGCGCGGAGCGGAAGGCTACACCTTC. The chain links TRBV19 to TRBJ1-2; TRBD1 might be the D (5 bases). The CDR3 consists of 14 residues. Germline V gives CDR1 LNHDA, CDR2 SQIVND (reference sequence). With 9 bases removed from V and 8 bases from J, the gap between germline ends came to 22 bases. Together with reference TRBV19 and TRBJ1-2, the CDR3 gives the full variable domain: DGGITQSPKYLFRKEGQNVTLSCEQNLNHDAMYWYRQDPGQGLRLIYYSQIVNDFQKGDIAEGYSVSREKKESFPLTVTSAQKNPTAFYLCASQNRRGAEGYTFGSGTRLTVV.

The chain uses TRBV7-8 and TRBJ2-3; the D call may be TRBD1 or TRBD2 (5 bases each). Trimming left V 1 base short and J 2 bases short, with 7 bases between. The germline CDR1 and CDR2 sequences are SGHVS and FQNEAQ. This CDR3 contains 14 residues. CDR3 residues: CASSLGDHTDTQYF. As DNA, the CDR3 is TGTGCCAGCAGCTTAGGGGACCACACAGATACGCAGTATTTT.

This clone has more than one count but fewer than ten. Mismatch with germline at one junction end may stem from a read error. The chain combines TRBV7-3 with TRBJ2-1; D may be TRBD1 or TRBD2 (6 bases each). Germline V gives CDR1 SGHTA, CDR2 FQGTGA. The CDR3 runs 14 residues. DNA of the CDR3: TGTGCCAGCAGCTTAGGGGGGCAGGGTCATGAGCGGTTCTTC. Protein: CASSLGGQGHERFF.

The CDR3 coding sequence is TGTGCCAGCAGCGGGGTGGTGCTGACGAGAACCGGGGAGCTGTTTTTT. Translating it yields CASSGVVLTRTGELFF. V usage is TRBV7-8 and J usage is TRBJ2-2; D gene uncertain. The CDR3 is 16 amino acids. V dropped 5 bases and J dropped 5 bases, with 18 bases sitting between them. Per germline, CDR1 SGHVS and CDR2 FQNEAQ.

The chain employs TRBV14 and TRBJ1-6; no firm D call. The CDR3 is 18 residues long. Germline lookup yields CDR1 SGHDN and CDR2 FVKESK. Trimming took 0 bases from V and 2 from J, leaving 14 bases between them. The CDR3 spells CASSQDAIGMTYNSPLHF. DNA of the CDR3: TGTGCCAGCAGCCAAGATGCCATAGGGATGACCTATAATTCACCCCTCCACTTT.

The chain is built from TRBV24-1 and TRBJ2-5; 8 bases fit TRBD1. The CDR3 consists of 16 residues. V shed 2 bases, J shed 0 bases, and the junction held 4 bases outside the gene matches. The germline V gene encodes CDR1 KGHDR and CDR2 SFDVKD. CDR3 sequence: CATSDWGTGDQETQYF. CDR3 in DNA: TGTGCCACCAGTGATTGGGGGACAGGAGACCAAGAGACCCAGTACTTC.

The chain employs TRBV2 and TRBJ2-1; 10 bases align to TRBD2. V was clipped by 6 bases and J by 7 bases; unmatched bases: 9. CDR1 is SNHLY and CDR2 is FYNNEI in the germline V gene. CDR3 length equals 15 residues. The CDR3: CASRGRSSGRNEQFF. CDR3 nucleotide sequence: TGTGCCAGCAGAGGAAGGTCTAGCGGGAGAAATGAGCAGTTCTTC.

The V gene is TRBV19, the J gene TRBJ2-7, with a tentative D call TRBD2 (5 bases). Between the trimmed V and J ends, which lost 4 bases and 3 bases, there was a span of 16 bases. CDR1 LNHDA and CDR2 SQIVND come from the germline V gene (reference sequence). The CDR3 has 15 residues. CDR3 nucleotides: TGTGCCAGTAGTAGTGAACCGGACTTGAACTACGAGCAGTACTTC. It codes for CASSSEPDLNYEQYF.

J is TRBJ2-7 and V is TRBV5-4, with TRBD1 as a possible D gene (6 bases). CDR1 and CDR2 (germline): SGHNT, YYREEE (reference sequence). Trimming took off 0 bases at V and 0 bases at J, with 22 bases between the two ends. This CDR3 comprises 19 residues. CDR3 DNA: TGTGCCAGCAGCTTGGAAAGGGGCCCCGGGACAAGGGACTCCTACGAGCAGTACTTC. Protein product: CASSLERGPGTRDSYEQYF.

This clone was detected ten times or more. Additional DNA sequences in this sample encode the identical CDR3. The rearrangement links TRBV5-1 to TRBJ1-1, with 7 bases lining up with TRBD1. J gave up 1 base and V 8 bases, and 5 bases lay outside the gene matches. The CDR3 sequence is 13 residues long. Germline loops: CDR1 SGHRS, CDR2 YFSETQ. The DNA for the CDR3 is TGCGCCAGTTCCGGGACAGCGAACACTGAAGCTTTCTTT. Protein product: CASSGTANTEAFF.

CDR3 DNA sequence: TGTGCCAGCAGCTCCCGGCAGATTACTACAATGGGGCAGTTCTTC. This encodes CASSSRQITTMGQFF. The chain has TRBV11-2 and TRBJ2-1; D uncertain. There are 15 residues in the CDR3. CDR1 and CDR2 from the germline V gene are SGHAT and FQNNGV. V was pared by 4 bases and J by 12 bases, with 22 bases between.

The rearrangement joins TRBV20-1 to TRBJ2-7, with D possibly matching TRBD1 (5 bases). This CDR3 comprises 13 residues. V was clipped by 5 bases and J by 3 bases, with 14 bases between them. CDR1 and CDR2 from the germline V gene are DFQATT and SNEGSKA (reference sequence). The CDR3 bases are TGCAGTGCTGAAGGACACGGAAGCTACGAGCAGTACTTC. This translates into CSAEGHGSYEQYF.